Shown below are 29 T cell receptor beta chains from a single sample sequenced in a study of CD4 T cells in relation to SARS-CoV-2 and coronaviruses. Unexposed donor CD4+ T cells date from about 2010-2018, before the COVID-19 pandemic. The cells were cultured for over eight days before CD4+ T cells were isolated. The data were produced by immunoSEQ multiplex PCR, yet TCRdb's version contains in-frame clones alone and is incomplete. The sample lists 25,000 to 30,000 clones, about 79% occurring once. What these receptors recognize is not known. What was sequenced was CD4+ T cells from PBMCs, cultured in vitro. Receptors originate from a human donor in good health.

The V call is TRBV19, the J call TRBJ1-4, with a tentative D call TRBD1 (5 bases). There are 16 residues in the CDR3. Trimming shortened V by 3 bases and J by 6 bases, and 17 bases separated the two germline ends. Germline CDR1 and CDR2: LNHDA and SQIVND (reference sequence). In DNA form, the CDR3 reads TGTGCCAGTAGTATGCGAACCGGGACGTTGGATGAAAAACTGTTTTTT. The encoded protein is CASSMRTGTLDEKLFF.

The chain employs TRBV6-5 and TRBJ1-5; D is undetermined. Deletions cut 6 bases from V and 6 bases from J, with 12 bases between. This CDR3 has 13 residues. Germline V gene data show CDR1 as MNHEY and CDR2 as SVGAGI. Written as DNA, the CDR3 is TGTGCCAGCAGCCCCCCCGGGCGTCAGCCCCAGCATTTT. The encoded protein is CASSPPGRQPQHF.

This clone was detected a few times. The rearrangement links TRBV7-2 to TRBJ2-1; 13 positions match TRBD2. Germline CDR1 is SGHTA and CDR2 is FQGNSA. The CDR3 runs 16 residues. V gave up 1 base and J gave up 9 bases; unmatched junction bases: 6. In DNA, the CDR3 is TGTGCCAGCAGCTTAGTACTAGCGGGGGGGCGGGGTGAGCAGTTCTTC. The encoded protein is CASSLVLAGGRGEQFF. Full variable domain (missing parts from reference TRBV7-2 and TRBJ2-1): GAGVSQSPSNKVTEKGKDVELRCDPISGHTALYWYRQSLGQGLEFLIYFQGNSAPDKSGLPSDRFSAERTGGSVSTLTIQRTQQEDSAVYLCASSLVLAGGRGEQFFGPGTRLTVL.

The table lists this clone with a count of one. This chain links TRBV23-1 with TRBJ2-7; D remains ambiguous. TRBV23-1 is reported as an ORF; its role is uncertain. Trimming pared 4 bases from V and 6 bases from J, leaving 10 bases between. The CDR3 extends over 12 amino acids. The CDR3 DNA reads as TGCGCCAGCAGTCGAAGTGGTAGCGAGCAGTACTTC. Its translation is CASSRSGSEQYF.

The chain joins TRBV9 to TRBJ1-4; D remains ambiguous. Between the trimmed V and J ends, which lost 0 bases and 0 bases, there was a span of 6 bases. The length of the CDR3 is 15 residues. Germline lookup yields CDR1 SGDLS and CDR2 YYNGEE. This chain's CDR3 is CASSVGFATNEKLFF. In DNA, the CDR3 is TGTGCCAGCAGCGTAGGGTTTGCAACTAATGAAAAACTGTTTTTT.

The CDR3 region is CASSVGRASYNEQFF. DNA for the CDR3: TGTGCCAGCAGCGTGGGGCGGGCATCCTACAATGAGCAGTTCTTC. The V call is TRBV9, the J call TRBJ2-1; either TRBD1 or TRBD2 may supply D (5 bases each). Deletions cut 2 bases from V and 1 base from J, with 10 bases between. CDR1 and CDR2 from the germline V gene are SGDLS and YYNGEE. This CDR3 is built from 15 residues.

The J gene is TRBJ1-1, the V gene TRBV11-3; D is uncertain. The germline gives CDR1 SGHNT, CDR2 YENEEA. Trimming stripped 4 bases from V and 4 bases from J, with 10 bases between. The CDR3 is 13 amino acids. The chain's CDR3 is CASSYHSGTEAFF. CDR3 DNA sequence: TGTGCCAGCAGCTATCACAGCGGCACTGAAGCTTTCTTT.

The chain recombines TRBV6-5 with TRBJ1-2; no clear D gene. This CDR3 has 11 amino acids. V dropped 2 bases and J dropped 7 bases, with 5 bases sitting between them. CDR1 MNHEY and CDR2 SVGAGI come from the germline V gene. CDR3 sequence: CASSYAGGYTF. CDR3 DNA sequence: TGTGCCAGCAGTTACGCGGGTGGCTACACCTTC.

This clone was seen a few times. The V gene is TRBV12-5, the J gene TRBJ1-6; unclear D gene. Germline CDR1 and CDR2: LGHNT and FRNRAP. The CDR3 extends over 13 amino acids. V gave up 1 base and J gave up 8 bases, with 6 bases separating them. CDR3 amino acids: CASGLDPHSPLHF. CDR3 bases: TGTGCTAGTGGTTTGGACCCCCATTCACCCCTCCACTTT.

Here the CDR3 reads CASSLTPGPGARETQYF. The CDR3 DNA follows: TGTGCCAGCTCACTCACTCCGGGACCCGGGGCCCGGGAGACCCAGTACTTC. The rearrangement uses TRBV18 and TRBJ2-5, with D perhaps given as TRBD1 or TRBD2 (5 bases each). Germline-derived CDR1 and CDR2 are KGHSH and LQKENI. With 4 bases removed from V and 5 bases from J, the gap between germline ends came to 23 bases. The CDR3 extends over 17 amino acids.

The genes are TRBV30 and TRBJ2-1; 10 positions agree with TRBD2. The CDR3 contains 18 residues. CDR1 is GTSNPN and CDR2 is SVGIG in the germline V gene (reference sequence). The V segment lost 0 bases and the J segment 5 bases; nucleotides outside the gene matches: 13. CDR3 DNA: TGTGCCTGGAGTGTGAGACTAGCGGGTCGTATTTTCCACAATGAGCAGTTCTTC. This encodes CAWSVRLAGRIFHNEQFF.

The V call is TRBV7-9, the J call TRBJ2-3; D is uncertain. The CDR3 has 13 residues. Deletions cut 3 bases from V and 2 bases from J, with 6 bases between. Germline CDR1 is SEHNR and CDR2 is FQNEAQ (reference sequence). In DNA form, the CDR3 reads TGTGCCAGCAGCTTCCCCCACACAGATACGCAGTATTTT. Translated, it gives CASSFPHTDTQYF.

This clone was recorded only once. As DNA, the CDR3 is TGTGCCAGTAGTGGGGGGATGTCCACAGATACGCAGTATTTT. Translating it yields CASSGGMSTDTQYF. The chain employs TRBV19 and TRBJ2-3; D might be TRBD2 (6 bases). Trimming removed 5 bases at V and 2 bases at J, with 11 bases between. The CDR3 length is 14 residues. CDR1 is LNHDA and CDR2 is SQIVND in the germline V gene (reference sequence). The full variable domain, in which reference TRBV19 and TRBJ2-3 provide the parts outside the CDR3, is DGGITQSPKYLFRKEGQNVTLSCEQNLNHDAMYWYRQDPGQGLRLIYYSQIVNDFQKGDIAEGYSVSREKKESFPLTVTSAQKNPTAFYLCASSGGMSTDTQYFGPGTRLTVL.

CDR3 coding DNA: TGTGCCAGCAGCTTTGCCCGGGACAGCCAACTCCTAGCCAAAAACATTCAGTACTTC. Translation gives CASSFARDSQLLAKNIQYF. This sequence joins TRBV6-6 and TRBJ2-4, with TRBD1 matching over 7 bases. Germline V gene data show CDR1 as MNHNY and CDR2 as SVGAGI (reference sequence). CDR3 length equals 19 residues. V gave up 6 bases and J gave up 0 bases; unmatched junction bases: 17.

V usage is TRBV7-9 and J usage is TRBJ1-2, with D possibly matching TRBD1 (5 bases). Germline CDR1 and CDR2: SEHNR and FQNEAQ (reference sequence). V lost 0 bases, J lost 1 base, and 9 bases lay in between. This CDR3 contains 15 residues. CDR3 residues: CASSLAMGDNYGYTF. The CDR3 DNA follows: TGTGCCAGCAGCTTAGCTATGGGGGATAACTATGGCTACACCTTC.

This chain connects TRBV9 to TRBJ2-1; 9 bases align to TRBD1. After removal of 3 bases from V and 8 bases from J, the junction contained 6 bases not matched to a gene. Germline V gene lookup returns CDR1 SGDLS and CDR2 YYNGEE. The CDR3 loop spans 14 amino acids. CDR3 DNA sequence: TGTGCCAGCAGCGCGGACAGGGGTGAGGATGAGCAGTTCTTC. This sequence encodes CASSADRGEDEQFF.

The V and J genes are TRBV6-5 and TRBJ2-2; a possible D gene is TRBD1 (5 bases). Germline values: CDR1 MNHEY, CDR2 SVGAGI. Trimming took 7 bases from V and 4 from J, leaving 7 bases between them. The CDR3 totals 12 residues. CDR3 in amino acids: CASTRGTGELFF. CDR3 nucleotides: TGTGCCAGCACTAGGGGCACCGGGGAGCTGTTTTTT.

This chain uses TRBV7-3 with TRBJ2-7; 7 nucleotides match TRBD1. The germline V gene encodes CDR1 SGHTA and CDR2 FQGTGA. J gave up 3 bases and V 6 bases, and 5 bases lay outside the gene matches. CDR3 length: 13 amino acids. The CDR3 coding sequence is TGTGCCAGCAGTCCCGGACAGGACTACGAGCAGTACTTC. This translates into CASSPGQDYEQYF.

This clone was counted a few times. The V call is TRBV7-9, the J call TRBJ1-4; the D is unclear. This CDR3 has 13 residues. Germline assignment: CDR1 SEHNR and CDR2 FQNEAQ (reference sequence). V lost 5 bases and J 8 bases, leaving 12 bases between the germline ends. The CDR3 DNA is TGTGCCAGCAGCCTGCCGGACGGAGAAAAACTGTTTTTT. Translation: CASSLPDGEKLFF. Full variable domain (missing parts from reference TRBV7-9 and TRBJ1-4): DTGVSQNPRHKITKRGQNVTFRCDPISEHNRLYWYRQTLGQGPEFLTYFQNEAQLEKSRLLSDRFSAERPKGSFSTLEIQRTEQGDSAMYLCASSLPDGEKLFFGSGTQLSVL.

This clone came up a few times. The DNA of the CDR3 is TGTGCCAGCAGCGCCCAAGTCGGGGTGACCCAGTACTTC. It is translated as CASSAQVGVTQYF. This rearrangement joins TRBV5-4 to TRBJ2-5; a possible D gene is TRBD2 (5 bases). The CDR3 totals 13 residues. Germline V lookup: CDR1 SGHNT, CDR2 YYREEE (reference sequence). Between the trimmed V and J ends, which lost 4 bases and 7 bases, there was a span of 14 bases. Full variable domain (rest looked up from reference TRBV5-4 and TRBJ2-5): ETGVTQSPTHLIKTRGQQVTLRCSSQSGHNTVSWYQQALGQGPQFIFQYYREEENGRGNFPPRFSGLQFPNYSSELNVNALELDDSALYLCASSAQVGVTQYFGPGTRLLVL.

The V gene is TRBV21-1, the J gene TRBJ2-5; the D segment call TRBD1 is taken from the table without a DNA check. TRBV21-1 is a recognized pseudogene. The CDR3 has 14 amino acids. The CDR3: CASRARDKGETQYF. DNA of the CDR3: TGTGCCAGCAGGGCCCGGGACAAAGGGGAGACCCAGTACTTC.

The chain carries TRBV7-3 and TRBJ2-3; possibly TRBD1 or TRBD2 for D (6 bases each). CDR1 is SGHTA and CDR2 is FQGTGA in the germline V gene. V was pared by 5 bases and J by 6 bases, with 15 bases between. The CDR3 is made up of 14 amino acids. The CDR3 is CASSATGGSDTQYF. CDR3 nucleotide sequence: TGTGCCAGCAGCGCGACCGGGGGCTCCGATACGCAGTATTTT.

This clone came up a few times. The rearrangement joins TRBV19 to TRBJ1-2, with a weak D call TRBD1 (5 bases). V was clipped by 10 bases and J by 8 bases, with 20 bases between them. Germline V lookup: CDR1 LNHDA, CDR2 SQIVND (reference sequence). This CDR3 contains 13 residues. This CDR3 reads CATEGLGVMGYTF. The CDR3 DNA is TGTGCCACCGAGGGGTTAGGGGTTATGGGCTACACCTTC.

The chain is built from TRBV2 and TRBJ2-2; D is perhaps TRBD1 (6 bases). Trimming left V 4 bases short and J 0 bases short, with 15 bases between. This CDR3 has 17 residues. In germline, CDR1 is SNHLY, CDR2 FYNNEI. CDR3 coding DNA: TGTGCCAGCAGTGTAATAGTAGGGGGAACGAACACCGGGGAGCTGTTTTTT. Protein: CASSVIVGGTNTGELFF.

This sequence joins TRBV3-1 (or the pseudogene TRBV3-2) and TRBJ1-3; D is uncertain. Trimming removed 1 base at V and 2 bases at J, with 9 bases between. The CDR3 covers 15 residues. Germline values: CDR1 LGHDT, CDR2 YNNKEL (reference sequence). CDR3 sequence: CASSQVTVAGNTIYF. The CDR3 DNA reads TGTGCCAGCAGCCAAGTGACGGTGGCTGGAAACACCATATATTTT.

The chain links TRBV13 to TRBJ1-2; D perhaps matches TRBD1 (6 bases). Germline V lookup: CDR1 PRHDT, CDR2 FYEKMQ (reference sequence). The CDR3 extends over 13 amino acids. V lost 6 bases and J lost 8, with 16 bases in between. In DNA form, the CDR3 reads TGTGCCAGCAGTTTTACAGGGCCGGGCGGCTACACCTTC. As protein: CASSFTGPGGYTF.

This clone was detected only a few times. The genes are TRBV9 and TRBJ1-2, with 8 bases that match TRBD1. The CDR3 spans 16 residues. Looked up from germline, CDR1 is SGDLS and CDR2 is YYNGEE. With V trimmed by 5 bases and J by 7 bases, 16 bases remained unmatched. The CDR3 DNA sequence: TGTGCCAGCAGTGCCTCAGGGGGCGCCTTCTCTGTTGGCTACACCTTC. Residues: CASSASGGAFSVGYTF.

This clone came up a few times. The V call is TRBV10-1, the J call TRBJ2-1; the match to TRBD1 covers 9 bases. The CDR3 covers 17 residues. V was pared by 2 bases and J by 0 bases, with 5 bases of the junction left unmatched. Germline V gene sequence: CDR1 WNHNN, CDR2 SYGVQD (reference sequence). In DNA, the CDR3 is TGCGCCAGCAGTGAGCGGGCGACAGGGGGCTCCTACAATGAGCAGTTCTTC. It encodes CASSERATGGSYNEQFF.

The rearrangement joins TRBV5-1 to TRBJ2-5; D possibly corresponds to TRBD2 (6 bases). The CDR3 contains 14 residues. Germline loops: CDR1 SGHRS, CDR2 YFSETQ. The V end was cut by 3 bases, the J end by 5 bases, with 14 bases between. Here the CDR3 reads CASSSLGGMETQYF. For the CDR3, the DNA is TGCGCCAGCAGCTCACTTGGGGGGATGGAGACCCAGTACTTC. Combining the CDR3 with reference TRBV5-1 and TRBJ2-5 gives the whole variable domain KAGVTQTPRYLIKTRGQQVTLSCSPISGHRSVSWYQQTPGQGLQFLFEYFSETQRNKGNFPGRFSGRQFSNSRSEMNVSTLELGDSALYLCASSSLGGMETQYFGPGTRLLVL.